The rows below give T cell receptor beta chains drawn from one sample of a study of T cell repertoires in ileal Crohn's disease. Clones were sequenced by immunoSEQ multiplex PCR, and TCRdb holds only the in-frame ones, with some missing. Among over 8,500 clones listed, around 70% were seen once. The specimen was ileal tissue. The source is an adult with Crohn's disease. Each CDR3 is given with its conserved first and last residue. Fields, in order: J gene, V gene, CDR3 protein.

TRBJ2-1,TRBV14,CASSVFYNEQFF
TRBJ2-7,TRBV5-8,CASSWKGQGAYEQYF
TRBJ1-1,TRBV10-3,CAIREGQAITEAFF
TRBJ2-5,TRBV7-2,CASSLASTATGEQYF
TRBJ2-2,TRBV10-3,CAIKRGLAGVTGELFF
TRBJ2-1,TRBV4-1,CASSQALASGEQFF
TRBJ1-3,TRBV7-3,CASNRGQTFSGNTIYF
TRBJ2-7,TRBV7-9,CASSSLAGAYEQYF
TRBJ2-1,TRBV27,CASSWEGGWNEQFF
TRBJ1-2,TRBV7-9,CAVPSTGTGGKYYGYTF
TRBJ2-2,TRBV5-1,CASSLAAGELFF
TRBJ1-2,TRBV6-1,CASSEGLNYGYTF
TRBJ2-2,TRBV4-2,CASSTRDRGRGGELFF
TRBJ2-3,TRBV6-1,CASSGPGTGVSTDTQYF
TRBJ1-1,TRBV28,CASSGDLGAFF
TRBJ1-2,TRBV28,CASSYSDGKNYGYTF
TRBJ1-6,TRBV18,CASSPDRNSPLHF